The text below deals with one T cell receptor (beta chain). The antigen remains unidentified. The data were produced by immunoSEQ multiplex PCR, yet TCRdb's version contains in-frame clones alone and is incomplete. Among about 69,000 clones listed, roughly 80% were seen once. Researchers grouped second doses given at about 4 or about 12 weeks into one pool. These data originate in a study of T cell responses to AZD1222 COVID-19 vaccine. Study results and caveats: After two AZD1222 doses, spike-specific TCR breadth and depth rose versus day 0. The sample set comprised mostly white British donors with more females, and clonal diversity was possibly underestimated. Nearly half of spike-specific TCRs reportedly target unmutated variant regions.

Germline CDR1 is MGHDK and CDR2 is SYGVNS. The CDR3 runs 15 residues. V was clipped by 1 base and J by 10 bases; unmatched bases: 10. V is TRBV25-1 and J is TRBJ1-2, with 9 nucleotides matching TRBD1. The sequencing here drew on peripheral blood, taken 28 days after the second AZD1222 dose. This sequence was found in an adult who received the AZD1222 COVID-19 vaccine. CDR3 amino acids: CASSESTGGYSAYTF. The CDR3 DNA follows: TGTGCCAGCAGTGAATCTACAGGGGGCTATTCGGCCTACACCTTC.